This T cell receptor (beta chain) comes out of a study of blood T cell repertoires in COVID-19. Study overall: Samples representing acute and convalescent COVID-19 were sourced from the United States, Italy and Spain. PBMCs, B-cell-depleted T cells, or T cells provided the cDNA or gDNA that made up the material.

In Seattle, patients joined the study during active infection and were tracked longitudinally. Assay: immunoSEQ multiplex PCR; the TCRdb copy retains only in-frame clones and omits some. The data hold hundreds of thousands of clones, with about 89% observed a single time. Per germline, CDR1 SGDLS and CDR2 YYNGEE. After removal of 4 bases from V and 1 base from J, the junction contained 11 bases not matched to a gene. The length of the CDR3 is 17 residues. The clonotype originates from a woman in her 30s with COVID-19, enrolled during active disease. V is TRBV9 and J is TRBJ2-3; TRBD2 agrees at 8 bases. The sample was peripheral blood. This CDR3 reads CASSTRRLALGTDTQYF. CDR3 nucleotide sequence: TGTGCCAGCAGCACCCGACGACTAGCGCTGGGCACAGATACGCAGTATTTT.